One sample yielded the 23 T cell receptor beta chains listed below, sequenced in a study of shared clonotypes between healthy human individuals. Sequenced by immunoSEQ multiplex PCR; TCRdb stores in-frame clones only, minus some. The data contain 2 million to 2.5 million clones, roughly 90% of them singletons. Sequencing used naive CD4+ T cells from PBMCs. Specified subset: CD45RA+ positively selected. These receptors were taken from a man aged 18 to 30 in good health. Some clones in this sample may be carry-over from other donors' samples.

A few counts support this clone. This CDR3 is also generated by other DNA sequences in the sample. This chain joins TRBV19 and TRBJ1-1; D not resolved. Germline loops: CDR1 LNHDA, CDR2 SQIVND (reference sequence). This CDR3 comprises 13 residues. V gave up 3 bases and J gave up 1 base, with 6 bases separating them. DNA for the CDR3: TGTGCCAGTAGTATCACCGGGAACACTGAAGCTTTCTTT. It codes for CASSITGNTEAFF.

The V and J genes are TRBV6-1 and TRBJ2-1; D may be TRBD2 (7 bases). Germline V gene lookup returns CDR1 MNHNS and CDR2 SASEGT. The CDR3 sequence is 16 residues long. V lost 2 bases and J 0 bases, leaving 11 bases between the germline ends. The CDR3 DNA reads as TGTGCCAGCAGTGAAAGGGGGGGGTCCTCCTACAATGAGCAGTTCTTC. Its translation is CASSERGGSSYNEQFF.

This chain links TRBV5-1 with TRBJ2-1, with D unresolved. Germline values: CDR1 SGHRS, CDR2 YFSETQ. The CDR3 covers 15 residues. V gave up 1 base and J gave up 6 bases, with 14 bases separating them. The CDR3 bases are TGCGCCAGCAGCTTGCCGACACCGTCCCCCAATGAGCAGTTCTTC. This gives the protein CASSLPTPSPNEQFF. Together with reference TRBV5-1 and TRBJ2-1, the CDR3 gives the full variable domain: KAGVTQTPRYLIKTRGQQVTLSCSPISGHRSVSWYQQTPGQGLQFLFEYFSETQRNKGNFPGRFSGRQFSNSRSEMNVSTLELGDSALYLCASSLPTPSPNEQFFGPGTRLTVL.

The rearrangement links TRBV10-3 to TRBJ2-7; 10 positions match TRBD1. Unmatched junction bases numbered 6, after V lost 3 bases and J lost 4 bases. From germline, CDR1 is ENHRY and CDR2 SYGVKD. The CDR3 totals 15 residues. The CDR3 protein is CAISEFRTGGYEQYF. The CDR3 DNA is TGTGCCATCAGTGAATTTAGGACAGGGGGGTACGAGCAGTACTTC.

The chain is built from TRBV25-1 and TRBJ2-6; possibly TRBD1 for D (6 bases). The CDR3 totals 16 residues. Germline CDR1 reads MGHDK; CDR2 reads SYGVNS. The ends were cut back, 1 base at V and 4 bases at J, with 11 bases in the middle. For the CDR3, the DNA is TGTGCCAGCAGTGAATGGGCAGGGGCCGGGGCCAACGTCCTGACTTTC. It translates to CASSEWAGAGANVLTF.

The J gene is TRBJ2-1, the V gene TRBV5-6; 13 bases are a match to TRBD2. The CDR3 is made up of 17 amino acids. In germline, CDR1 is SGHDT, CDR2 YYEEEE. J gave up 7 bases and V 0 bases, and 7 bases lay outside the gene matches. CDR3: CASSLVRLAGGGNEQFF. CDR3 coding DNA: TGTGCCAGCAGCTTGGTCCGACTAGCGGGAGGCGGGAATGAGCAGTTCTTC.

This chain joins TRBV5-4 and TRBJ1-2; possible D gene TRBD1, 5 bases. This CDR3 contains 17 residues. V lost 0 bases to trimming and J lost 5 bases, with 20 bases between them. Per germline, CDR1 SGHNT and CDR2 YYREEE (reference sequence). CDR3: CASSLGGVGGALYGYTF. For the CDR3, the DNA is TGTGCCAGCAGCTTGGGAGGGGTGGGCGGAGCTCTATATGGCTACACCTTC.

This rearrangement joins TRBV5-1 to TRBJ2-3, with D perhaps being TRBD1 or TRBD2 (7 bases each). Deletions cut 0 bases from V and 4 bases from J, with 12 bases between. Germline-derived CDR1 and CDR2 are SGHRS and YFSETQ. The CDR3 has 15 amino acids. The CDR3 bases are TGCGCCAGCAGCTTGGAGGGAGGGGGCGCAGATACGCAGTATTTT. Its protein is CASSLEGGGADTQYF.

This sequence joins TRBV7-3 and TRBJ2-7, with TRBD2 matching over 7 bases. Looked up from germline, CDR1 is SGHTA and CDR2 is FQGTGA. The CDR3 is made up of 15 amino acids. V was pared by 1 base and J by 5 bases, with 8 bases of the junction left unmatched. CDR3 nucleotides: TGTGCCAGCAGCTTAAACACGGGAGGTCTTGACGAGCAGTACTTC. Protein: CASSLNTGGLDEQYF.

This clone has more than one count but fewer than ten. The J gene is TRBJ1-3, the V gene TRBV5-1, with 9 nucleotides matching TRBD1. Germline V lookup: CDR1 SGHRS, CDR2 YFSETQ. V trimming: 2 bases; J trimming: 0 bases; junction bases outside the gene matches: 9. This CDR3 is 18 amino acids long. The CDR3 spells CASSLGYGTGYSGNTIYF. The CDR3 DNA is TGCGCCAGCAGCTTAGGATATGGGACAGGGTACTCTGGAAACACCATATATTTT. The whole variable domain, filled in from reference TRBV5-1 and TRBJ1-3, reads KAGVTQTPRYLIKTRGQQVTLSCSPISGHRSVSWYQQTPGQGLQFLFEYFSETQRNKGNFPGRFSGRQFSNSRSEMNVSTLELGDSALYLCASSLGYGTGYSGNTIYFGEGSWLTVV.

Of note for this clone: The same CDR3 arises from other DNA sequences in this sample as well. The chain uses TRBV6-5 and TRBJ1-1; weak D call: TRBD1 (6 bases). Deletions cut 6 bases from V and 3 bases from J, with 11 bases between. From germline, CDR1 is MNHEY and CDR2 SVGAGI. This CDR3 comprises 13 residues. In DNA, the CDR3 is TGTGCCAGCAGGACGGACAGTTACACTGAAGCTTTCTTT. Residues: CASRTDSYTEAFF.

In this sample, this clone turned up once. V usage is TRBV6-5 and J usage is TRBJ2-7; possibly TRBD2 for D (6 bases). Germline V CDR1 and CDR2: MNHEY, SVGAGI. The CDR3 length is 15 residues. V shed 0 bases and J shed 3 bases, with 12 bases lying between them. CDR3: CASSYSMVGGYEQYF. The DNA of the CDR3 is TGTGCCAGCAGTTACTCGATGGTCGGGGGCTACGAGCAGTACTTC.

The rearrangement uses TRBV5-5 and TRBJ2-3; 7 nucleotides match TRBD2. CDR3 size: 16 residues. Trimming took 0 bases from V and 8 from J; bases not matched to a gene: 12. The germline gives CDR1 SGHKS, CDR2 YYEKEE (reference sequence). CDR3 coding DNA: TGTGCCAGCAGCTTGGAGGCGGGAGTCGGTGCTGGTACGCAGTATTTT. It codes for CASSLEAGVGAGTQYF. Full variable domain (remainder filled in from reference TRBV5-5 and TRBJ2-3): DAGVTQSPTHLIKTRGQQVTLRCSPISGHKSVSWYQQVLGQGPQFIFQYYEKEERGRGNFPDRFSARQFPNYSSELNVNALLLGDSALYLCASSLEAGVGAGTQYFGPGTRLTVL.

The rearrangement uses TRBV28 and TRBJ2-7; the match to TRBD1 covers 12 bases. CDR3 length: 15 residues. Germline lookup yields CDR1 MDHEN and CDR2 SYDVKM. Germline trimming cut 5 bases from V and 6 bases from J; bases unmatched to any gene: 8. CDR3 sequence: CASSTPGQGAAEQYF. In DNA, the CDR3 is TGTGCCAGCAGTACTCCGGGACAGGGGGCGGCCGAGCAGTACTTC. The complete variable domain, with remaining parts taken from reference TRBV28 and TRBJ2-7, reads DVKVTQSSRYLVKRTGEKVFLECVQDMDHENMFWYRQDPGLGLRLIYFSYDVKMKEKGDIPEGYSVSREKKERFSLILESASTNQTSMYLCASSTPGQGAAEQYFGPGTRLTVT.

This clone has a handful of counts. The chain has TRBV7-3 and TRBJ2-1; D remains unclear. The germline gives CDR1 SGHTA, CDR2 FQGTGA. CDR3 length: 14 amino acids. The V end was cut by 0 bases, the J end by 3 bases, with 6 bases between. CDR3 sequence: CASSLTGLYNEQFF. CDR3 DNA: TGTGCCAGCAGCTTAACCGGCCTCTACAATGAGCAGTTCTTC.

This chain connects TRBV2 to TRBJ2-3, with 7 positions matching TRBD1. V shed 5 bases and J 0 bases; nucleotides not matched to a gene: 20. CDR1 and CDR2 from the germline V gene are SNHLY and FYNNEI. The CDR3 consists of 20 residues. In nucleotides, the CDR3 is TGTGCCAGCAGTTTGGAAGCGGACAGGCGGCTCTCCTCTAGCACAGATACGCAGTATTTT. Its translation: CASSLEADRRLSSSTDTQYF.

This rearrangement joins TRBV4-1 to TRBJ1-6, with a weak D call TRBD1 (5 bases). CDR1 and CDR2 from the germline V gene are MGHRA and YSYEKL. The CDR3 extends over 17 amino acids. V was pared by 0 bases and J by 1 base, with 10 bases between. CDR3 bases: TGCGCCAGCAGCCAAGATCTAGGGGTATCCTATAATTCACCCCTCCACTTT. Translating gives CASSQDLGVSYNSPLHF.

This clone appeared a single time. V and J are TRBV4-1 and TRBJ2-3; TRBD2 might be the D (7 bases). Germline CDR1 and CDR2: MGHRA and YSYEKL. Trimming removed 4 bases at V and 5 bases at J, with 25 bases between. The CDR3 contains 18 residues. CDR3 sequence (DNA): TGCGCCAGCAGCCGACAAAAGAGCGGGACAACCTTCGGAGATACGCAGTATTTT. Translation gives CASSRQKSGTTFGDTQYF.

This rearrangement joins TRBV2 to TRBJ1-1; D call uncertain. The CDR3 spans 19 residues. The germline CDR1 and CDR2 sequences are SNHLY and FYNNEI. The germline V and J ends were trimmed by 7 bases and 7 bases, with 34 bases remaining between them. The CDR3 DNA reads as TGTGCCAGCAAAAAATTGTGGATCGGGAGGGCCGAAAACCTGGTTGAAGCTTTCTTT. It yields the protein CASKKLWIGRAENLVEAFF. The variable domain in full, completed from reference TRBV2 and TRBJ1-1, reads EPEVTQTPSHQVTQMGQEVILRCVPISNHLYFYWYRQILGQKVEFLVSFYNNEISEKSEIFDDQFSVERPDGSNFTLKIRSTKLEDSAMYFCASKKLWIGRAENLVEAFFGQGTRLTVV.

This sequence joins TRBV9 and TRBJ2-3, with D maybe TRBD1 (5 bases). CDR3 size: 14 residues. V gave up 0 bases and J gave up 6 bases, with 11 bases separating them. The germline V gene has CDR1 SGDLS and CDR2 YYNGEE. CDR3 loop: CASSVEGSPDTQYF. The CDR3 DNA sequence: TGTGCCAGCAGCGTAGAGGGGTCCCCCGATACGCAGTATTTT.

V is TRBV2 and J is TRBJ2-1; the D is unclear. The CDR3 length is 13 residues. V lost 5 bases, J lost 7 bases, and 12 bases lay in between. CDR1 and CDR2 from the germline V gene are SNHLY and FYNNEI. The CDR3 DNA reads as TGTGCCAGCAGTCACCCGGCACATAATGAGCAGTTCTTC. Its protein is CASSHPAHNEQFF.

On this clone itself: Other DNA sequences in the sample encode the same CDR3. The V and J genes are TRBV28 and TRBJ2-7, with D tentatively TRBD2 (5 bases). The CDR3 totals 14 residues. Trimming took off 2 bases at V and 4 bases at J, with 12 bases between the two ends. Germline V gene sequence: CDR1 MDHEN, CDR2 SYDVKM. CDR3 sequence: CASSLVGSGYEQYF. CDR3 nucleotides: TGTGCCAGCAGTTTAGTAGGGTCGGGGTACGAGCAGTACTTC.

V gene TRBV19 combines with J gene TRBJ2-3; D possibly corresponds to TRBD1 (5 bases). Looked up from germline, CDR1 is LNHDA and CDR2 is SQIVND (reference sequence). This CDR3 comprises 14 residues. Trimming took 9 bases from V and 3 from J, leaving 16 bases between them. The CDR3 region is CASWTSKRTDTQYF. CDR3 nucleotide sequence: TGTGCCAGCTGGACAAGCAAGAGGACAGATACGCAGTATTTT.